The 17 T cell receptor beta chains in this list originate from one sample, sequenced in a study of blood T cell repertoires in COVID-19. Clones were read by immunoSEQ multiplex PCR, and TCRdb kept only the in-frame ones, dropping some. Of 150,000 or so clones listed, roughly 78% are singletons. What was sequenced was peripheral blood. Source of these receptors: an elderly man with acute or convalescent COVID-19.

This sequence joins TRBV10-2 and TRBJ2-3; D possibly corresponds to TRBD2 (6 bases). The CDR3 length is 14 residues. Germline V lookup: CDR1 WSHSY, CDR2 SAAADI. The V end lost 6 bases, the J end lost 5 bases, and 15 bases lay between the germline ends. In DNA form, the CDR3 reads TGCGCCAGCAGGGGAGGCAGTCTTATAGATACGCAGTATTTT. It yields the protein CASRGGSLIDTQYF.

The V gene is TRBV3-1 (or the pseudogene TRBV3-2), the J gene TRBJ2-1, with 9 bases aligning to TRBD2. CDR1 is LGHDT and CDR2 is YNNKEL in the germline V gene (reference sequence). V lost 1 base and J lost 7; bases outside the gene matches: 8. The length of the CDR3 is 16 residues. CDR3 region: CASSQAMAGGPNEQFF. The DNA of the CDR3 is TGTGCCAGCAGCCAAGCAATGGCGGGGGGGCCGAATGAGCAGTTCTTC.

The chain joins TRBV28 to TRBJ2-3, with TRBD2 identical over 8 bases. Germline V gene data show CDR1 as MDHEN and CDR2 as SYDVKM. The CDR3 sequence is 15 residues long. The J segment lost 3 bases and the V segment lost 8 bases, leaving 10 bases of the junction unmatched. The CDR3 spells CASGPGGAGTDTQYF. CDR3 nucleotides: TGTGCCAGCGGACCGGGGGGGGCCGGGACAGATACGCAGTATTTT.

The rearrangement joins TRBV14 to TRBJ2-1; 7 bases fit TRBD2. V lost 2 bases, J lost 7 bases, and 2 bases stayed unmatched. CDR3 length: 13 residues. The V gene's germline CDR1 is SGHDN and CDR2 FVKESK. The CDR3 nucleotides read TGTGCCAGCAGCCAATGGGGGGGAAATGAGCAGTTCTTC. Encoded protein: CASSQWGGNEQFF. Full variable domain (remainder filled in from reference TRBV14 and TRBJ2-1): EAGVTQFPSHSVIEKGQTVTLRCDPISGHDNLYWYRRVMGKEIKFLLHFVKESKQDESGMPNNRFLAERTGGTYSTLKVQPAELEDSGVYFCASSQWGGNEQFFGPGTRLTVL.

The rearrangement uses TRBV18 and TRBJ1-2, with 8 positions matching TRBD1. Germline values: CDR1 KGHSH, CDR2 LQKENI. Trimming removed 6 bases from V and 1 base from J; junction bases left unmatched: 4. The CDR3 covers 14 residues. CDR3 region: CASSPGGFNYGYTF. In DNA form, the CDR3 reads TGTGCCAGCTCCCCAGGGGGCTTTAACTATGGCTACACCTTC.

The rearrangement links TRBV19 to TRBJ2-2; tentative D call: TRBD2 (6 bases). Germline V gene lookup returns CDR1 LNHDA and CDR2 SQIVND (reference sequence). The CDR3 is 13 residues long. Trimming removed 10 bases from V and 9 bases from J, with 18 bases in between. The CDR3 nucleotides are TGTGCCACAGATGGGGACTCCCGCCGGGAGCTGTTTTTT. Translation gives CATDGDSRRELFF. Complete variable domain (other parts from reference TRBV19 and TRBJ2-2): DGGITQSPKYLFRKEGQNVTLSCEQNLNHDAMYWYRQDPGQGLRLIYYSQIVNDFQKGDIAEGYSVSREKKESFPLTVTSAQKNPTAFYLCATDGDSRRELFFGEGSRLTVL.

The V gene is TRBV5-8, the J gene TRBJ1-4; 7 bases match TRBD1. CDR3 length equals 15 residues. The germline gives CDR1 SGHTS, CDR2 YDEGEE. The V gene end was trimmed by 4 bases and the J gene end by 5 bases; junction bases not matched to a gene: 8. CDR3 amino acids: CASSISGTANEKLFF. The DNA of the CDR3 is TGTGCCAGCAGCATATCCGGGACAGCAAATGAAAAACTGTTTTTT.

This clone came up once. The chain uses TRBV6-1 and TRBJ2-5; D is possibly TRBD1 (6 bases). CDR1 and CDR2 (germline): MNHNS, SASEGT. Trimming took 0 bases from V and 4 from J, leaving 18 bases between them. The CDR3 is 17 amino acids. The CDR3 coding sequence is TGTGCCAGCAGTGAAGCGCGCAGGGGAAGACGGGCAGAGACCCAGTACTTC. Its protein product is CASSEARRGRRAETQYF.

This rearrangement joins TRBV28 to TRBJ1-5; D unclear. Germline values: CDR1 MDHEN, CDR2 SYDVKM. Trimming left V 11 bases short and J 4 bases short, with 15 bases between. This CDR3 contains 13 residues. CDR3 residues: CAAHSHANQPQHF. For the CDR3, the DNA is TGTGCCGCCCACAGTCATGCTAATCAGCCCCAGCATTTT.

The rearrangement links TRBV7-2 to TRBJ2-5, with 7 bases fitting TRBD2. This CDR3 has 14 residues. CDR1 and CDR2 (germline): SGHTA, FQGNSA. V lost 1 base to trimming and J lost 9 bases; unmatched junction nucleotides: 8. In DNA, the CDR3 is TGTGCCAGCAGCTTAGAGGGCCCGGGGGGTGCCCAGTACTTC. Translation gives CASSLEGPGGAQYF.

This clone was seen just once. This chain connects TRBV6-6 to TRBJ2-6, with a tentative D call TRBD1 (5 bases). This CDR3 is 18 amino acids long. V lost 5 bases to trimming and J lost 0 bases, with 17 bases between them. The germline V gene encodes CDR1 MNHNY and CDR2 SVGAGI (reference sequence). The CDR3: CASSRPDRTGSGANVLTF. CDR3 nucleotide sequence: TGTGCCAGCAGTCGGCCAGACAGAACCGGCTCTGGGGCCAACGTCCTGACTTTC.

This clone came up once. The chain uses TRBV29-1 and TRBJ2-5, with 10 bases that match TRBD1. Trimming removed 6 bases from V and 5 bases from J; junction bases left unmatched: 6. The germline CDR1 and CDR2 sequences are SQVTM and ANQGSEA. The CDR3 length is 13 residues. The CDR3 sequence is CSVGGTGVETQYF. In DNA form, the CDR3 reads TGCAGCGTAGGGGGGACAGGGGTTGAGACCCAGTACTTC.

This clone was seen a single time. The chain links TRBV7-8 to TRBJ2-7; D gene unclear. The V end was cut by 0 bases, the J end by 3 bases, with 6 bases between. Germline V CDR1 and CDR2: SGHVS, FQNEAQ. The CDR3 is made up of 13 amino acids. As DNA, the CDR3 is TGTGCCAGCAGCTTAGCCCGCGGCTACGAGCAGTACTTC. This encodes CASSLARGYEQYF.

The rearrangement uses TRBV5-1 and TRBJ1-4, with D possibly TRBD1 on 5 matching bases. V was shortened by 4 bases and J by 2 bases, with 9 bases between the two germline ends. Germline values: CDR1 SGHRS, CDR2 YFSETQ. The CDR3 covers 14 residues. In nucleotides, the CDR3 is TGCGCCAGCAGCCAGACAGTTACTAATGAAAAACTGTTTTTT. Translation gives CASSQTVTNEKLFF.

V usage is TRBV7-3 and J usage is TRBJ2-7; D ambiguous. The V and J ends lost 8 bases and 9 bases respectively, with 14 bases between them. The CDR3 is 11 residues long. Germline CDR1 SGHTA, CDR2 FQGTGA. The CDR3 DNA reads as TGTGCCAGCGCGAGGCGTACGCTGCAGTACTTC. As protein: CASARRTLQYF.

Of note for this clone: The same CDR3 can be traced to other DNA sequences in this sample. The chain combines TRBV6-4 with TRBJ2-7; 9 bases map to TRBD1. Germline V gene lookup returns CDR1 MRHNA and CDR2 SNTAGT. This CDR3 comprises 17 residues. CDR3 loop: CASRAGQGRVGGYEQYV. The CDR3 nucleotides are TGTGCCAGCAGAGCGGGACAGGGAAGGGTCGGGGGTTACGAGCAGTATGTC.

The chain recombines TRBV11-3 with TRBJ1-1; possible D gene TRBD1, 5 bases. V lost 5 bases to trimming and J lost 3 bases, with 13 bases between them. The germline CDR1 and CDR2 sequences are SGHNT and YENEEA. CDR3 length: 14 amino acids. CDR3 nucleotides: TGTGCCAGCAGCGGACATACCTGGGACACTGAAGCTTTCTTT. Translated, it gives CASSGHTWDTEAFF.